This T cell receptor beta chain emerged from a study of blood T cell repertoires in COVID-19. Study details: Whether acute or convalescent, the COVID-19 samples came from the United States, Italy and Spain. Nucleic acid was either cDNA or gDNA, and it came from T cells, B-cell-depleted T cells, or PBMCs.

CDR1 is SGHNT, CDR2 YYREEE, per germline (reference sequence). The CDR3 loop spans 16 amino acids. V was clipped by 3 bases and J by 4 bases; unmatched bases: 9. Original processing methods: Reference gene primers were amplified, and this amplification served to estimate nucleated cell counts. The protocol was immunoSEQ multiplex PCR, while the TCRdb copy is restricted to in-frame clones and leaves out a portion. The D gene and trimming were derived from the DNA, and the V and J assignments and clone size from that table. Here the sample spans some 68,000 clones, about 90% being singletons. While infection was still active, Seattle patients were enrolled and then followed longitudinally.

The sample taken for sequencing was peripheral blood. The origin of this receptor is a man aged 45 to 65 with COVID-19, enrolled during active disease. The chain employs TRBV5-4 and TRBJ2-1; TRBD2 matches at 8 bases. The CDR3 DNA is TGTGCCAGCAGCTACCCGGGACTAGGATCGTACAATGAGCAGTTCTTC. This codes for CASSYPGLGSYNEQFF.